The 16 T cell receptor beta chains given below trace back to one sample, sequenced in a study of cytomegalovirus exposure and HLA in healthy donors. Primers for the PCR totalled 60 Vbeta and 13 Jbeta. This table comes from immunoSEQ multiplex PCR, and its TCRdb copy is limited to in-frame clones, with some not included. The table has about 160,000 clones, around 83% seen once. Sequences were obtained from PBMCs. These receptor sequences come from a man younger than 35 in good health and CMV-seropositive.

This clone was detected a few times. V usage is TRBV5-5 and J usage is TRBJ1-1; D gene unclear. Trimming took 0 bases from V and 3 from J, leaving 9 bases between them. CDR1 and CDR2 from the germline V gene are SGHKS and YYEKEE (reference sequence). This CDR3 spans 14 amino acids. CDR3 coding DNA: TGTGCCAGCAGCTTGGGTCTGGAGGACACTGAAGCTTTCTTT. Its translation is CASSLGLEDTEAFF. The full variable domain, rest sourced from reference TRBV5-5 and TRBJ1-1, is DAGVTQSPTHLIKTRGQQVTLRCSPISGHKSVSWYQQVLGQGPQFIFQYYEKEERGRGNFPDRFSARQFPNYSSELNVNALLLGDSALYLCASSLGLEDTEAFFGQGTRLTVV.

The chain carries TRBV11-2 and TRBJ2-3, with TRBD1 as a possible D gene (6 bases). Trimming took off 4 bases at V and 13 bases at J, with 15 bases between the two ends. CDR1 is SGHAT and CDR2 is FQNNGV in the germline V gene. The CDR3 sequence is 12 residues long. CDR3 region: CASSSTKRTEYF. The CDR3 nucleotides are TGTGCCAGCAGCTCCACTAAGAGGACAGAGTATTTT.

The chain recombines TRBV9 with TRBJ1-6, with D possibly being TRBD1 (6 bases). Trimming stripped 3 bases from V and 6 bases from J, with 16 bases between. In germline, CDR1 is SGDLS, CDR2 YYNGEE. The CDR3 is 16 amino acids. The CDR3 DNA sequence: TGTGCCAGCAGCGCCAAAAGGGGGGGTGGTAATTCACCCCTCCACTTT. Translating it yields CASSAKRGGGNSPLHF.

The DNA for the CDR3 is TGCGCCAGCAGCCCTGACAGGGCCCCAGATGGCTACACCTTC. Protein: CASSPDRAPDGYTF. The J gene is TRBJ1-2, the V gene TRBV5-1, with 7 bases identical to TRBD1. CDR3 length: 14 amino acids. Germline trimming cut 4 bases from V and 6 bases from J; bases unmatched to any gene: 9. Germline V lookup: CDR1 SGHRS, CDR2 YFSETQ.

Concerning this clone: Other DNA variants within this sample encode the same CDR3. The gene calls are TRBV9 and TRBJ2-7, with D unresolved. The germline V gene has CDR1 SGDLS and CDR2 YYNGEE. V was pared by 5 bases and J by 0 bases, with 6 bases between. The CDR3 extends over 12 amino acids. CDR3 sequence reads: CASSSSSYEQYF. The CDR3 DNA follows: TGTGCCAGCAGTTCTAGCTCCTACGAGCAGTACTTC.

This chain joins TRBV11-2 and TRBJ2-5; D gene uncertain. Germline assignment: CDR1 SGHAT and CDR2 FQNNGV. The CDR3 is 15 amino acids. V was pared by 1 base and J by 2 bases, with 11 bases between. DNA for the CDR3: TGTGCCAGCAGCTTAGTGTTCACAGAACAAGAGACCCAGTACTTC. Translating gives CASSLVFTEQETQYF.

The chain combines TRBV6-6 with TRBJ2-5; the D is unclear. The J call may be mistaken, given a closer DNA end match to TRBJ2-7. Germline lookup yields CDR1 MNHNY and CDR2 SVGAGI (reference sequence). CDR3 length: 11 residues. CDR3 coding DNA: TGTGCCAGCGCAGGTTCCTACGAGCAGTACTTC. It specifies CASAGSYEQYF.

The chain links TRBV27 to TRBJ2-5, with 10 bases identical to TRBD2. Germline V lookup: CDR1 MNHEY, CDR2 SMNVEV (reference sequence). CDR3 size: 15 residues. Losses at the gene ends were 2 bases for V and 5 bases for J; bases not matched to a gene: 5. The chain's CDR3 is CASSLIAGGRETQYF. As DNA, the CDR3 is TGTGCCAGCAGTTTAATAGCGGGGGGCCGGGAGACCCAGTACTTC.

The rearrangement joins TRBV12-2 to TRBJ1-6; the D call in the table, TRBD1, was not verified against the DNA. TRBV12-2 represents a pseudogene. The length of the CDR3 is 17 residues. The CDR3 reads CASRTRNHDRGDSPLHF. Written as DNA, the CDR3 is TGTGCAAGTCGCACACGAAATCATGACAGGGGGGATTCACCCCTCCACTTT.

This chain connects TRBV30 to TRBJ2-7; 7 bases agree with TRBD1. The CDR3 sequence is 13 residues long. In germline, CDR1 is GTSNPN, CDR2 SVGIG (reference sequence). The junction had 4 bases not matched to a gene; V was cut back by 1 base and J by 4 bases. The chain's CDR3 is CAWSEGALYEQYF. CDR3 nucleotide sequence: TGTGCCTGGAGTGAGGGGGCTCTGTACGAGCAGTACTTC. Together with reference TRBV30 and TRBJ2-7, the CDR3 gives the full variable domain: SQTIHQWPATLVQPVGSPLSLECTVEGTSNPNLYWYRQAAGRGLQLLFYSVGIGQISSEVPQNLSASRPQDRQFILSSKKLLLSDSGFYLCAWSEGALYEQYFGPGTRLTVT.

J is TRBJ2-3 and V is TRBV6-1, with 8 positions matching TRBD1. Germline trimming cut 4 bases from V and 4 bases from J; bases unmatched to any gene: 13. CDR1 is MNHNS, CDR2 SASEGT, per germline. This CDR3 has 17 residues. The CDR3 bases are TGTGCCAGCAGTGGGGTAAAACAGGGGGTCGGGGCAGATACGCAGTATTTT. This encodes CASSGVKQGVGADTQYF.

The CDR3 reads CASSGTGCSGNTIYF. CDR3 nucleotide sequence: TGTGCCAGCAGCGGGACAGGCTGCTCTGGAAACACCATATATTTT. V is TRBV7-9 and J is TRBJ1-3; 8 nucleotides align to TRBD1. Trimming cost V 5 bases and J 0 bases; bases outside gene matches: 3. CDR3 size: 15 residues. CDR1 is SEHNR and CDR2 is FQNEAQ in the germline V gene (reference sequence).

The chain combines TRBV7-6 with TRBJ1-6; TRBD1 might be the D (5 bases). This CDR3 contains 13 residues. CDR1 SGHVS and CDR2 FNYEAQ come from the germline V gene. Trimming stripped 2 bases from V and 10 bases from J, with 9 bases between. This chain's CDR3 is CASSLSGNSPLHF. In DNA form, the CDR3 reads TGTGCCAGCAGCTTATCAGGGAACTCACCCCTCCACTTT.

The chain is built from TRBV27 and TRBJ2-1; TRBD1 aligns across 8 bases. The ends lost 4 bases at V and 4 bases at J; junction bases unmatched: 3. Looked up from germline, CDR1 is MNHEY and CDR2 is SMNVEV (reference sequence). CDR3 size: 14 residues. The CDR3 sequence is CASSWGQEYNEQFF. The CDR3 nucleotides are TGTGCCAGCAGTTGGGGACAGGAATACAATGAGCAGTTCTTC.

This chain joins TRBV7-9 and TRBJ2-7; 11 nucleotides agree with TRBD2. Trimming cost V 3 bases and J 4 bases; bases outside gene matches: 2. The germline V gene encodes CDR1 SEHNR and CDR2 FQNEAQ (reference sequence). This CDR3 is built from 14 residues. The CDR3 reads CASSFSGGAYEQYF. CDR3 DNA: TGTGCCAGCAGCTTTAGCGGGGGGGCGTACGAGCAGTACTTC.

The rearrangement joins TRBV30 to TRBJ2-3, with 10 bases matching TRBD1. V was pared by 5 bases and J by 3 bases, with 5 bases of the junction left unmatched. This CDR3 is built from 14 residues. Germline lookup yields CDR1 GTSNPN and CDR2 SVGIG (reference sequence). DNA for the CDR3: TGTGCCTGGGACAGGGGGCCGAGGACAGATACGCAGTATTTT. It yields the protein CAWDRGPRTDTQYF. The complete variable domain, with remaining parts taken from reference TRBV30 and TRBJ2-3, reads SQTIHQWPATLVQPVGSPLSLECTVEGTSNPNLYWYRQAAGRGLQLLFYSVGIGQISSEVPQNLSASRPQDRQFILSSKKLLLSDSGFYLCAWDRGPRTDTQYFGPGTRLTVL.